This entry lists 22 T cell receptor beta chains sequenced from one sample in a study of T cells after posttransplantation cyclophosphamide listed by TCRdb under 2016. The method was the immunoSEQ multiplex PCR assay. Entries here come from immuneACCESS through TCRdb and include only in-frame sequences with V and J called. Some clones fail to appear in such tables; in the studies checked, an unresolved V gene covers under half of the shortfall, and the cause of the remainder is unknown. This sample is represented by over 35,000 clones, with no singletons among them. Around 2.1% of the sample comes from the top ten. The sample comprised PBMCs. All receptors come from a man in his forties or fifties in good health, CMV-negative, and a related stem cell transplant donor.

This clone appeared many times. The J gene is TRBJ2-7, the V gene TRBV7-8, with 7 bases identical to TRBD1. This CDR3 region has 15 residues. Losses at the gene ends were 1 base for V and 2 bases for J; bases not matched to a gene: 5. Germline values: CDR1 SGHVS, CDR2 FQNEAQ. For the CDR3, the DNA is TGTGCCAGCAGCTTAGGGGGGCAGGGGGCCTACGAGCAGTACGTC. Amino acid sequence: CASSLGGQGAYEQYV.

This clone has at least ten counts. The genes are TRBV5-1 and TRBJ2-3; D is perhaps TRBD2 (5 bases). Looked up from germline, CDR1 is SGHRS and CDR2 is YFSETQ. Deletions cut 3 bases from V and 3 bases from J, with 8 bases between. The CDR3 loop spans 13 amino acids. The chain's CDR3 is CASSSGGTDTQYF. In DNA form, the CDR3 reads TGCGCCAGCAGCTCCGGAGGTACAGATACGCAGTATTTT.

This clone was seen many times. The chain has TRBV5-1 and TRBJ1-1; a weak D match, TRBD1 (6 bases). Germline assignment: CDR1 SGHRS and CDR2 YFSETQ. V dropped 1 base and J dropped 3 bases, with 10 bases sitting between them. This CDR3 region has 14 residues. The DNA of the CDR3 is TGCGCCAGCAGCTTGAGAGGGGGGGACACTGAAGCTTTCTTT. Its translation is CASSLRGGDTEAFF.

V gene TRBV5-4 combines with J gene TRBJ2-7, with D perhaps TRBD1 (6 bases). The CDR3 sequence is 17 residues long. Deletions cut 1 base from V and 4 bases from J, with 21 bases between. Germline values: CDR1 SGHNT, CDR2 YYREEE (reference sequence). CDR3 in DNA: TGTGCCAGCAGCTTGCAGGGTTGGGGGCCCGGGGAATACGAGCAGTACTTC. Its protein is CASSLQGWGPGEYEQYF.

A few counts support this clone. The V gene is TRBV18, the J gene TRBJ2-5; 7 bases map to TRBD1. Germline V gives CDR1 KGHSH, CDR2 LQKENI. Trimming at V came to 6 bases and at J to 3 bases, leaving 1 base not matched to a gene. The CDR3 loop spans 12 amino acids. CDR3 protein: CASSGTEETQYF. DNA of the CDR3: TGTGCCAGCTCGGGGACAGAAGAGACCCAGTACTTC.

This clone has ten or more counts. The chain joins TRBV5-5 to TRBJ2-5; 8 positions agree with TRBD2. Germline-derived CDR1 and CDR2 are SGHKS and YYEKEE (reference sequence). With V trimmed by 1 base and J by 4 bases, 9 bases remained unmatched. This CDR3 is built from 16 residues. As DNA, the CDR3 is TGTGCCAGCAGCTTGCTAGCGGGTGCTGGGTCAGAGACCCAGTACTTC. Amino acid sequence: CASSLLAGAGSETQYF.

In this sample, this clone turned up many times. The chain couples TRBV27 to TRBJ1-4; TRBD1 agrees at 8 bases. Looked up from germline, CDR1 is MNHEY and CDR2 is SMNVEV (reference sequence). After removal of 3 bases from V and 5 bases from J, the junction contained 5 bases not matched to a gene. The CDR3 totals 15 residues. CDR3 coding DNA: TGTGCCAGCAGTTTGGCCGGGACAGGCAATGAAAAACTGTTTTTT. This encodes CASSLAGTGNEKLFF.

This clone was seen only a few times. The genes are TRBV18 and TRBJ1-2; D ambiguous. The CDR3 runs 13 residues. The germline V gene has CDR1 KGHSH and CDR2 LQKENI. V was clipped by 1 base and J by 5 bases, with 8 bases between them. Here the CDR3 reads CASSPQGGYGYTF. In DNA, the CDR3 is TGTGCCAGCTCACCACAGGGAGGATATGGCTACACCTTC.

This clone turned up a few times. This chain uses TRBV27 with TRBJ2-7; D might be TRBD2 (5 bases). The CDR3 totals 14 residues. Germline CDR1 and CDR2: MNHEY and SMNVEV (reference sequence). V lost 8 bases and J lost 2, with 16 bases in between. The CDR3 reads CASPNVSGPYEQYF. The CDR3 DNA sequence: TGTGCCAGCCCGAATGTGAGCGGCCCCTACGAGCAGTACTTC.

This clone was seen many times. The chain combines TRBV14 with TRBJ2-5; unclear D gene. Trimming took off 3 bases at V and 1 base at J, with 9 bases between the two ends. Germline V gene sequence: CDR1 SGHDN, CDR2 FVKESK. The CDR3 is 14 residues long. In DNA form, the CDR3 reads TGTGCCAGCAGCCAGAACAGTCTCCAAGAGACCCAGTACTTC. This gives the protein CASSQNSLQETQYF.

In nucleotides, the CDR3 is TGTGCCAGCAGCCCGCCGGGACTAGCTCTCCAAGAGACCCAGTACTTC. Protein product: CASSPPGLALQETQYF. The rearrangement joins TRBV7-2 to TRBJ2-5; 9 positions agree with TRBD2. Trimming took 5 bases from V and 1 from J; bases not matched to a gene: 8. Germline V CDR1 and CDR2: SGHTA, FQGNSA. The CDR3 is made up of 16 amino acids. The full variable domain, rest sourced from reference TRBV7-2 and TRBJ2-5, is GAGVSQSPSNKVTEKGKDVELRCDPISGHTALYWYRQSLGQGLEFLIYFQGNSAPDKSGLPSDRFSAERTGGSVSTLTIQRTQQEDSAVYLCASSPPGLALQETQYFGPGTRLLVL.

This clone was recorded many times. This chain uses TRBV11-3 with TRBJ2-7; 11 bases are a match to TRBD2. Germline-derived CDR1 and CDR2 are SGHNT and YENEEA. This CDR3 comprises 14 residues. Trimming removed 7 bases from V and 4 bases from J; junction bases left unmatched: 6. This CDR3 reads CASTPGTSGYEQYV. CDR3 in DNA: TGTGCCAGCACCCCAGGGACTAGCGGTTACGAGCAGTACGTC.

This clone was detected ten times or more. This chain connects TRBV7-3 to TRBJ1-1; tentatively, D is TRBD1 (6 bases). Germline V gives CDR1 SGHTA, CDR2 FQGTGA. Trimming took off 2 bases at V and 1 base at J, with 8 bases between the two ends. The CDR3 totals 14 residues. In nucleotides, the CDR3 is TGTGCCAGCAGCTTATTGGGACAGAACACTGAAGCTTTCTTT. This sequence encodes CASSLLGQNTEAFF.

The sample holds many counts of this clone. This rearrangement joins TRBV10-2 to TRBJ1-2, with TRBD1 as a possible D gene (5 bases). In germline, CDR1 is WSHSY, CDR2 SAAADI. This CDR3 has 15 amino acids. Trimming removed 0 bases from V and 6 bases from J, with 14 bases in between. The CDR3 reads CASSESWAQGNGYTF. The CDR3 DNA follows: TGCGCCAGCAGTGAGTCCTGGGCGCAGGGTAATGGCTACACCTTC.

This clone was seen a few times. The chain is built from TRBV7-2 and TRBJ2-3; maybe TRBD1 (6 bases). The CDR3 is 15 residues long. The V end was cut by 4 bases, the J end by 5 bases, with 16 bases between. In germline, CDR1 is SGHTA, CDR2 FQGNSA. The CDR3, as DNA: TGTGCCAGCAGCTCCACAGGGATTTACCTAGATACGCAGTATTTT. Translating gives CASSSTGIYLDTQYF.

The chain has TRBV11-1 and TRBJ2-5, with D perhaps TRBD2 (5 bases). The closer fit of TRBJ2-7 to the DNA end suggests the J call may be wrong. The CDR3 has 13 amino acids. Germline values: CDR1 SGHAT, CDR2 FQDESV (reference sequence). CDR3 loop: CASSQPPAGEQYF. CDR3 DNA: TGTGCCAGCAGCCAACCCCCCGCGGGCGAGCAGTACTTC.

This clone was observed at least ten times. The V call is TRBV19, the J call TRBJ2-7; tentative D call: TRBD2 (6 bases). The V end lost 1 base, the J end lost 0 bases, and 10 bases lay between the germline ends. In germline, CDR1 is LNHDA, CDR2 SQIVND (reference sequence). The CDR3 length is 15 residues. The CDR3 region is CASSIAWDFSYEQYF. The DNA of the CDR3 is TGTGCCAGTAGTATAGCTTGGGACTTCTCCTACGAGCAGTACTTC.

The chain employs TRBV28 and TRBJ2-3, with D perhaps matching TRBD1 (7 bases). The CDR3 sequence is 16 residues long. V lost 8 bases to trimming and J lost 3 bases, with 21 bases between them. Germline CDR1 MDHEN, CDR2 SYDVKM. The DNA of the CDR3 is TGTGCCAGCCGACCCAGGGGGGAGAGTTTAACAGATACGCAGTATTTT. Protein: CASRPRGESLTDTQYF.

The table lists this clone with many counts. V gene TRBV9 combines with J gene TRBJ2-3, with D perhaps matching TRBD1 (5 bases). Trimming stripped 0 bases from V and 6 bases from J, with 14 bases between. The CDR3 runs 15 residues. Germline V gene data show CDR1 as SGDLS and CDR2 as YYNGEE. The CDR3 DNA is TGTGCCAGCAGCGTAGGGGTTCAAGGGGCCGATACGCAGTATTTT. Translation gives CASSVGVQGADTQYF. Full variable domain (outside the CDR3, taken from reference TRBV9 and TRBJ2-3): DSGVTQTPKHLITATGQRVTLRCSPRSGDLSVYWYQQSLDQGLQFLIQYYNGEERAKGNILERFSAQQFPDLHSELNLSSLELGDSALYFCASSVGVQGADTQYFGPGTRLTVL.

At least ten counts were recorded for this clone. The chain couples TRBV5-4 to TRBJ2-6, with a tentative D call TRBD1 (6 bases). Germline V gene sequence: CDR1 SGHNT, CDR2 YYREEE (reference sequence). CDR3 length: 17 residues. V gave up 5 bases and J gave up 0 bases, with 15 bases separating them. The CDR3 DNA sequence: TGTGCCAGCAGAAATGACAGGTTTGACTCTGGGGCCAACGTCCTGACTTTC. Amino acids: CASRNDRFDSGANVLTF.

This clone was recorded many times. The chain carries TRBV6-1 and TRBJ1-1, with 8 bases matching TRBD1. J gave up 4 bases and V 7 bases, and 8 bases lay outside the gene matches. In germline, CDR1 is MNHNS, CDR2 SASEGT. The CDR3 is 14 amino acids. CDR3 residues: CASIKDRASTEAFF. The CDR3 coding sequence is TGTGCCAGCATTAAGGACAGGGCGAGCACTGAAGCTTTCTTT.

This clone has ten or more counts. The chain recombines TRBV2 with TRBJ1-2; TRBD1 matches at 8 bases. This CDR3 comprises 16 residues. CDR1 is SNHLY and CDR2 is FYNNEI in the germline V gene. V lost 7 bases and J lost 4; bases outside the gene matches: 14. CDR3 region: CASTGDQGAYGYGYTF. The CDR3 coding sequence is TGTGCCAGCACTGGGGATCAGGGGGCTTATGGCTATGGCTACACCTTC.